Listed below are T cell receptor beta chains from one sample, sequenced in a study of blood T cell repertoires in COVID-19. TCRdb keeps only in-frame clones here, not all; method: immunoSEQ multiplex PCR. The table records roughly 330,000 clones, 80% to 90% of them present only once. The sequenced sample consisted of PBMCs or T cells enriched from blood (not recorded which). These receptors were taken from a woman between 18 and 30 years old who had recovered from COVID-19. Each CDR3 is given with its conserved first and last residue. Fields, in order: D gene, clone size, J gene, V gene, CDR3 length, CDR3 DNA, CDR3 protein. The D gene is left open where the match is weak. Clone size is not always given. Where it is, it says once, few, many or a class for expanded clones.

NA | NA | TRBJ2-7 | TRBV7-2 | 14 | TGTGCCAGCAGTAGTGGTGTCGGCTCCTACGAGCAGTACTTC | CASSSGVGSYEQYF
NA | once | TRBJ1-1 | TRBV7-6 | 14 | TGTGCCAGCAGCCTTAATTCGGGGTTGAGTGAAGCTTTCTTT | CASSLNSGLSEAFF
NA | NA | TRBJ2-3 | TRBV7-9 | 15 | TGTGCCAGCAGCTTGTCTACCTCCGGCACAGATACGCAGTATTTT | CASSLSTSGTDTQYF
TRBD1 | NA | TRBJ2-7 | TRBV5-1 | 14 | TGCGCCAGCAGCTGGACAGGTAGCTCCTACGAGCAGTACTTC | CASSWTGSSYEQYF
NA | NA | TRBJ1-4 | TRBV19 | 12 | TGTGCCAGTAGTATCCTGATCGGAAAACTGTTTTTT | CASSILIGKLFF
NA | NA | TRBJ1-6 | TRBV21-1 | 18 | TGTGCCAGCACCCCGGAAGCCAGGTTGAGCTCCTATAATTCACCCCTCCACTTT | CASTPEARLSSYNSPLHF
TRBD2 | NA | TRBJ2-5 | TRBV2 | 17 | TGTGCCAGCACCCATGGGACTAGCGGGGGGGCGAGGGAGACCCAGTACTTC | CASTHGTSGGARETQYF
NA | NA | TRBJ1-3 | TRBV20-1 | 17 | TGCAGTGCCAGTTCGGACAGTCAATTAATGTCTGGAAACACCATATATTTT | CSASSDSQLMSGNTIYF
TRBD1 | NA | TRBJ2-3 | TRBV9 | 13 | TGTGCCAGCAGCGTAGAAGAGGGGGCTTCGCAGTATTTT | CASSVEEGASQYF
NA | NA | TRBJ2-7 | TRBV2 | 12 | TGTGCCAGCAGCGCCCGGGACTTCCCAGAGTACTTC | CASSARDFPEYF
NA | few | TRBJ1-1 | TRBV28 | 14 | TGTGCCAGCAGTATCGCCCCCGCGGACACTGAAGCTTTCTTT | CASSIAPADTEAFF
TRBD1 | NA | TRBJ1-1 | TRBV9 | 14 | TGTGCCAGCAGCGTATGGGACAGGGACACTGAAGCTTTCTTT | CASSVWDRDTEAFF
TRBD2 | NA | TRBJ2-5 | TRBV12-5 | 17 | TGTGCTAGTGGTTCCGGACTAGCGGGAGGGTCTCGAGAGACCCAGTACTTC | CASGSGLAGGSRETQYF